This T cell receptor (beta chain) originates from a study of blood T cell repertoires in COVID-19. Trimming left V 0 bases short and J 3 bases short, with 14 bases between. The germline V gene has CDR1 ENHRY and CDR2 SYGVKD. This CDR3 region has 16 residues. This table comes from immunoSEQ multiplex PCR, and its TCRdb copy is limited to in-frame clones, with some not included. The sample contains around 88,000 clones, over 70% of which appear only once. The source of this sequence is a man aged 45 to 65 who had recovered from COVID-19. The chain has TRBV10-3 and TRBJ1-1; possible D gene TRBD1, 6 bases. The material sequenced was peripheral blood. The CDR3 loop is CAISESKAGVDTEAFF. The CDR3 DNA is TGTGCCATCAGTGAGTCGAAGGCAGGGGTGGACACTGAAGCTTTCTTT.